The 16 T cell receptor beta chains below all came from one sample that was sequenced in a study of cytomegalovirus exposure and HLA in healthy donors. A multiplex PCR was run with 60 Vbeta primers and 13 Jbeta primers. Using immunoSEQ multiplex PCR, the repertoire was profiled, and TCRdb retains in-frame clones only, with some absent. The sample consists of about 210,000 clones, roughly 80% of them appearing once. The sequenced sample consisted of PBMCs. Every receptor here comes from a man between 40 and 49 years old in good health and CMV-seropositive.

This clone was recorded only once. The chain joins TRBV19 to TRBJ1-5, with 10 positions matching TRBD1. V lost 4 bases to trimming and J lost 6 bases; unmatched junction nucleotides: 3. Germline V gene sequence: CDR1 LNHDA, CDR2 SQIVND (reference sequence). The CDR3 runs 14 residues. The CDR3 DNA is TGTGCCAGTAGTAAGACAGGGGGCCTTCAGCCCCAGCATTTT. The encoded protein is CASSKTGGLQPQHF.

The chain is built from TRBV9 and TRBJ2-1; no firm D call. Trimming cost V 0 bases and J 1 base, with 8 bases left between them. Germline CDR1 SGDLS, CDR2 YYNGEE. The length of the CDR3 is 15 residues. CDR3 sequence: CASSVGLTSYNEQFF. In nucleotides, the CDR3 is TGTGCCAGCAGCGTAGGACTGACTTCCTACAATGAGCAGTTCTTC.

This rearrangement joins TRBV7-2 to TRBJ1-2; D perhaps matches TRBD1 (5 bases). This CDR3 has 12 residues. In germline, CDR1 is SGHTA, CDR2 FQGNSA. V was clipped by 5 bases and J by 6 bases, with 10 bases between them. CDR3 sequence: CASSPGGDGYTF. The CDR3 DNA reads TGTGCCAGCAGCCCGGGGGGGGATGGCTACACCTTC.

The V gene is TRBV6-5, the J gene TRBJ1-5; 9 nucleotides agree with TRBD1. CDR3 size: 15 residues. V lost 6 bases and J lost 3; bases outside the gene matches: 6. Looked up from germline, CDR1 is MNHEY and CDR2 is SVGAGI. In DNA form, the CDR3 reads TGTGCCAGCAGCGATGACAGGGGGTCCAATCAGCCCCAGCATTTT. Translating it yields CASSDDRGSNQPQHF.

V is TRBV5-4 and J is TRBJ2-1; 9 bases are a match to TRBD2. Looked up from germline, CDR1 is SGHNT and CDR2 is YYREEE (reference sequence). The CDR3 loop spans 14 amino acids. V was clipped by 2 bases and J by 9 bases; unmatched bases: 6. The CDR3 reads CASSFVAGEVEQFF. The CDR3 DNA is TGTGCCAGCAGCTTCGTAGCGGGAGAGGTTGAGCAGTTCTTC. The variable domain in full, completed from reference TRBV5-4 and TRBJ2-1, reads ETGVTQSPTHLIKTRGQQVTLRCSSQSGHNTVSWYQQALGQGPQFIFQYYREEENGRGNFPPRFSGLQFPNYSSELNVNALELDDSALYLCASSFVAGEVEQFFGPGTRLTVL.

V and J are TRBV5-1 and TRBJ2-5; D is perhaps TRBD2 (6 bases). Trimming took 0 bases from V and 1 from J, leaving 7 bases between them. The CDR3 spans 14 residues. Germline V gene sequence: CDR1 SGHRS, CDR2 YFSETQ. CDR3 protein: CASSLVSGQETQYF. The CDR3 coding sequence is TGCGCCAGCAGCTTGGTTAGCGGCCAAGAGACCCAGTACTTC. The variable domain in full, completed from reference TRBV5-1 and TRBJ2-5, reads KAGVTQTPRYLIKTRGQQVTLSCSPISGHRSVSWYQQTPGQGLQFLFEYFSETQRNKGNFPGRFSGRQFSNSRSEMNVSTLELGDSALYLCASSLVSGQETQYFGPGTRLLVL.

This clone was observed a handful of times. The V call is TRBV6-6, the J call TRBJ1-5; 10 bases fit TRBD1. CDR1 is MNHNY and CDR2 is SVGAGI in the germline V gene (reference sequence). The CDR3 is 14 amino acids. Trimming at V came to 8 bases and at J to 0 bases, leaving 1 base not matched to a gene. CDR3 amino acids: CASWTGGSNQPQHF. CDR3 in DNA: TGTGCCAGCTGGACAGGGGGTAGCAATCAGCCCCAGCATTTT.

The chain links TRBV19 to TRBJ2-1; TRBD1 aligns across 8 bases. Germline-derived CDR1 and CDR2 are LNHDA and SQIVND (reference sequence). This CDR3 has 17 amino acids. Germline trimming cut 4 bases from V and 2 bases from J; bases unmatched to any gene: 10. CDR3 DNA sequence: TGTGCCAGTAGTACAACCTCCAGGGGGCTCGCCTACAATGAGCAGTTCTTC. This translates into CASSTTSRGLAYNEQFF.

This chain uses TRBV6-5 with TRBJ2-7; D not resolved. The germline V and J ends were trimmed by 4 bases and 7 bases, with 14 bases remaining between them. The CDR3 runs 13 residues. CDR1 and CDR2 (germline): MNHEY, SVGAGI. The DNA for the CDR3 is TGTGCCAGCAGTTCCCACTCGAACCGGGAGCAGTACGTC. Protein product: CASSSHSNREQYV.

This chain joins TRBV11-3 and TRBJ2-2; 12 positions match TRBD2. Germline CDR1 is SGHNT and CDR2 is YENEEA. There are 17 residues in the CDR3. Germline trimming cut 6 bases from V and 3 bases from J; bases unmatched to any gene: 8. The CDR3 DNA reads as TGTGCCAGCAGATCCAGACTAGCGGGAGAGCACACCGGGGAGCTGTTTTTT. This translates into CASRSRLAGEHTGELFF.

This clone was recorded only once. V gene TRBV18 combines with J gene TRBJ1-1; 7 bases agree with TRBD1. V lost 6 bases and J lost 1; bases outside the gene matches: 5. Germline V lookup: CDR1 KGHSH, CDR2 LQKENI. The CDR3 has 14 amino acids. DNA for the CDR3: TGTGCCAGCTCCTCGGACAGGAAGAACACTGAAGCTTTCTTT. This codes for CASSSDRKNTEAFF. The whole variable domain, filled in from reference TRBV18 and TRBJ1-1, reads NAGVMQNPRHLVRRRGQEARLRCSPMKGHSHVYWYRQLPEEGLKFMVYLQKENIIDESGMPKERFSAEFPKEGPSILRIQQVVRGDSAAYFCASSSDRKNTEAFFGQGTRLTVV.

The count of this clone is one. The chain links TRBV27 to TRBJ2-7; 14 nucleotides line up with TRBD2. The CDR3 covers 15 residues. Germline-derived CDR1 and CDR2 are MNHEY and SMNVEV (reference sequence). Losses at the gene ends were 8 bases for V and 6 bases for J; bases not matched to a gene: 9. The CDR3: CASGRLAGGGAEQYF. The CDR3 nucleotides are TGTGCCAGCGGGAGACTAGCGGGAGGGGGGGCCGAGCAGTACTTC.

The chain employs TRBV2 and TRBJ2-7; 10 bases line up with TRBD2. V dropped 5 bases and J dropped 5; count of bases not matched to a gene: 3. This CDR3 has 13 amino acids. The germline CDR1 and CDR2 sequences are SNHLY and FYNNEI. The CDR3 here is CASSPLAGDEQYV. CDR3 in DNA: TGTGCCAGCAGTCCTCTAGCGGGAGACGAGCAGTACGTC.

This sequence joins TRBV11-2 and TRBJ1-1; D might be TRBD1 (5 bases). V was trimmed by 4 bases and J by 4 bases, leaving 10 bases between them. Germline V CDR1 and CDR2: SGHAT, FQNNGV. The CDR3 is 13 residues long. The CDR3 sequence is CASSWGEVTEAFF. The CDR3 nucleotides are TGTGCCAGCAGCTGGGGGGAGGTCACTGAAGCTTTCTTT.

The chain is built from TRBV14 and TRBJ2-7; 12 bases agree with TRBD2. CDR3 length: 18 residues. V dropped 0 bases and J dropped 5; count of bases not matched to a gene: 11. Germline lookup yields CDR1 SGHDN and CDR2 FVKESK. CDR3 amino acids: CASSQDQTSGRFRDEQYF. DNA for the CDR3: TGTGCCAGCAGCCAAGACCAGACTAGCGGGAGATTTAGAGACGAGCAGTACTTC.

The V and J genes are TRBV19 and TRBJ2-2, with 8 bases fitting TRBD1. The germline gives CDR1 LNHDA, CDR2 SQIVND (reference sequence). The trim removed 7 bases at V and 2 bases at J, leaving 6 bases unmatched. CDR3 length: 15 residues. The CDR3 DNA sequence: TGTGCCAGTATTAGGACAGGGAGAAACACCGGGGAGCTGTTTTTT. Translation: CASIRTGRNTGELFF.